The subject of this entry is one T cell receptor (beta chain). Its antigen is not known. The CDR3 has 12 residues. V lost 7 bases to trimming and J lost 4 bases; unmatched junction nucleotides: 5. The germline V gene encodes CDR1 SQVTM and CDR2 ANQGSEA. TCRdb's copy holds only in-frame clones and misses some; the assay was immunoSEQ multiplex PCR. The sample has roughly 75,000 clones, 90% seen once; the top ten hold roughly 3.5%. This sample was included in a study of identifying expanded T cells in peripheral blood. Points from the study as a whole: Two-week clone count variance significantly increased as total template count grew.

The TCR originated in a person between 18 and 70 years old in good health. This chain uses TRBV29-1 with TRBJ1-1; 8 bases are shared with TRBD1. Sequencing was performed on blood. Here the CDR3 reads CSGDRGGTEAFF. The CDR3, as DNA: TGCAGCGGAGACAGGGGAGGCACTGAAGCTTTCTTT.